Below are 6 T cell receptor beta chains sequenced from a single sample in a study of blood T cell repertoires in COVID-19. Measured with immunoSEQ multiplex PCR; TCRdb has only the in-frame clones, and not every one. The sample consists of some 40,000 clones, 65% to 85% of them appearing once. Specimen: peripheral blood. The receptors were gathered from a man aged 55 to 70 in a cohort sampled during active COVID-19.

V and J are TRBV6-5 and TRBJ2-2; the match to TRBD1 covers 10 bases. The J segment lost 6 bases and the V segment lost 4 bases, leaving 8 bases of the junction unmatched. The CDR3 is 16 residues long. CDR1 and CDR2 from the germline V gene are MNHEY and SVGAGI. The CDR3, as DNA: TGTGCCAGCAGTTTTAGGGGACAGGGGACGGCCGGGGAGCTGTTTTTT. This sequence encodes CASSFRGQGTAGELFF.

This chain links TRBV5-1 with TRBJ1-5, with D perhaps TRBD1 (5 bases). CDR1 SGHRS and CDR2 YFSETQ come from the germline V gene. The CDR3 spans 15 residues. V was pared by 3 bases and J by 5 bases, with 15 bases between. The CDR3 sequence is CASSWDGGEYQPQHF. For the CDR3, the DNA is TGCGCCAGCAGCTGGGACGGGGGAGAGTATCAGCCCCAGCATTTT.

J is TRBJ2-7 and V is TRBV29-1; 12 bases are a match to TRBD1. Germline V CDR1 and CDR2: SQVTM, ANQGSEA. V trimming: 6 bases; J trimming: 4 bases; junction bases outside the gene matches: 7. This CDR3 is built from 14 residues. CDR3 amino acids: CSVGQGATGYEQYF. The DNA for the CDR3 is TGCAGCGTGGGACAGGGGGCGACGGGTTACGAGCAGTACTTC.

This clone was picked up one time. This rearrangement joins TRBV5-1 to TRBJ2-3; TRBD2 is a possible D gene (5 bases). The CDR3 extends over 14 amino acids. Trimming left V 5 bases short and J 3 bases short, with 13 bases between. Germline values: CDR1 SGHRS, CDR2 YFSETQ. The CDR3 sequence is CASRGATGTDTQYF. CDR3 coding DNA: TGCGCCAGCAGGGGAGCTACCGGGACAGATACGCAGTATTTT. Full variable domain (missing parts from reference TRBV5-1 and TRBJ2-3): KAGVTQTPRYLIKTRGQQVTLSCSPISGHRSVSWYQQTPGQGLQFLFEYFSETQRNKGNFPGRFSGRQFSNSRSEMNVSTLELGDSALYLCASRGATGTDTQYFGPGTRLTVL.

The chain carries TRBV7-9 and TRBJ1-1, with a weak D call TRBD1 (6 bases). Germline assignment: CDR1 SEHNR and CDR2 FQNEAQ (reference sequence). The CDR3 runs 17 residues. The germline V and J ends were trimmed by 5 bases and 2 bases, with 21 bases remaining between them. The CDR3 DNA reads TGTGCCAGCAGCCAAGGGGGGGTGGGAGGCTTCAACACTGAAGCTTTCTTT. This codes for CASSQGGVGGFNTEAFF.

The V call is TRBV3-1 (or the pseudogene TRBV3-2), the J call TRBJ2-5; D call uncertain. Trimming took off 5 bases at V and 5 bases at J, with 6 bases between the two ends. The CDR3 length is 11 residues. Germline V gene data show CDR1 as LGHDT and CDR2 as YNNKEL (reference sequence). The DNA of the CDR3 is TGTGCCAGCAGCTGGGCTGAGACCCAGTACTTC. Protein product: CASSWAETQYF.